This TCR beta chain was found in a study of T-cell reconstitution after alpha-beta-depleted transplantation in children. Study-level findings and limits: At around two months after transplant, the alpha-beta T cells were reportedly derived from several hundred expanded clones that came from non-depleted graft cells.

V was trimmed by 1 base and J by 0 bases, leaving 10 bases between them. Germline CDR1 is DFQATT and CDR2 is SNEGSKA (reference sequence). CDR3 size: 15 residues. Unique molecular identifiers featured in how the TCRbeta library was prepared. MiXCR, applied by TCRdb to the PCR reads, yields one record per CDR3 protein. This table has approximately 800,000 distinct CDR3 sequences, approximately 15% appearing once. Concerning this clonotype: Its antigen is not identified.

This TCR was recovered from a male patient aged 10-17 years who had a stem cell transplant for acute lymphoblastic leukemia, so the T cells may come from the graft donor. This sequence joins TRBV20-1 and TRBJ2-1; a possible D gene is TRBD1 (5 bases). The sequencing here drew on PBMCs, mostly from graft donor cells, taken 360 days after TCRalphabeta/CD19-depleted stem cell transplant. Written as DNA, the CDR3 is TGCAGTGCTAGAGTGGTGACAGTCTCCTACAATGAGCAGTTCTTC. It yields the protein CSARVVTVSYNEQFF.